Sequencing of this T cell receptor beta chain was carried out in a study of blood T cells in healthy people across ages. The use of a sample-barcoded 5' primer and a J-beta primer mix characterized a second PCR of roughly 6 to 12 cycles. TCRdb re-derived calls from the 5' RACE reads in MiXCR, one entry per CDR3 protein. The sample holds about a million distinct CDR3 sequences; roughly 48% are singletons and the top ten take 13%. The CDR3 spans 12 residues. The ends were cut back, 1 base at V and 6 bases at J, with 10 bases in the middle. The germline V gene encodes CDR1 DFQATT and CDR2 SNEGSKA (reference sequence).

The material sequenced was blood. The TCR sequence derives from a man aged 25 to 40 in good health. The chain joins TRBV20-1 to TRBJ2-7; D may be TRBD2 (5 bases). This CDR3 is CSARGSSFEQYF. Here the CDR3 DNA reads TGCAGTGCTAGAGGCTCTAGCTTCGAGCAGTACTTC.